The 7 T cell receptor beta chains below all came from one sample that was sequenced in a study of blood T cell repertoires in COVID-19. Profiled with immunoSEQ multiplex PCR; TCRdb holds only in-frame clones, not every one. In the table there are fewer than 60,000 clones, more than 80% of which are singletons. Sequenced sample: peripheral blood. These receptors came from a man in his 60s with COVID-19, enrolled during active disease.

This clone was found once. The J gene is TRBJ1-5, the V gene TRBV19; 9 bases fit TRBD1. Germline CDR1 reads LNHDA; CDR2 reads SQIVND (reference sequence). CDR3 length: 15 residues. Unmatched junction bases numbered 5, after V lost 4 bases and J lost 4 bases. This CDR3 is CASSKDRGGNQPQHF. The CDR3 region has the DNA TGTGCCAGTAGTAAGGACAGGGGTGGGAATCAGCCCCAGCATTTT.

The J gene is TRBJ1-1, the V gene TRBV5-4, with 7 bases identical to TRBD1. The length of the CDR3 is 15 residues. Germline CDR1 and CDR2: SGHNT and YYREEE (reference sequence). The J segment lost 0 bases and the V segment lost 4 bases, leaving 6 bases of the junction unmatched. Here the CDR3 DNA reads TGTGCCAGCAGCCCGGACAGGACCATGAACACTGAAGCTTTCTTT. Translation gives CASSPDRTMNTEAFF. Based on the CDR3 plus reference TRBV5-4 and TRBJ1-1, the full variable domain is ETGVTQSPTHLIKTRGQQVTLRCSSQSGHNTVSWYQQALGQGPQFIFQYYREEENGRGNFPPRFSGLQFPNYSSELNVNALELDDSALYLCASSPDRTMNTEAFFGQGTRLTVV.

The rearrangement uses TRBV9 and TRBJ2-1, with TRBD2 matching 12 bases. This CDR3 contains 13 residues. V lost 4 bases and J lost 10; bases outside the gene matches: 3. Germline assignment: CDR1 SGDLS and CDR2 YYNGEE. CDR3 coding DNA: TGTGCCAGCAGCTTTGGACTAGCGGGAGAGCAGTTCTTC. This translates into CASSFGLAGEQFF.

The chain carries TRBV28 and TRBJ1-2, with 9 positions matching TRBD1. This CDR3 has 14 amino acids. V was clipped by 6 bases and J by 5 bases; unmatched bases: 7. Germline V lookup: CDR1 MDHEN, CDR2 SYDVKM. This chain's CDR3 is CASSQLGQGYGYTF. As DNA, the CDR3 is TGTGCCAGCAGCCAGCTGGGACAGGGATATGGCTACACCTTC.

This clone was recorded only once. V and J are TRBV28 and TRBJ1-2, with 7 bases fitting TRBD1. With 7 bases clipped from V and 4 bases from J, the junction kept 12 bases outside the gene matches. CDR3 size: 15 residues. In germline, CDR1 is MDHEN, CDR2 SYDVKM. The CDR3 loop is CASTPNRGKGYGYTF. The CDR3 DNA reads as TGTGCCAGCACCCCAAACAGGGGTAAAGGCTATGGCTACACCTTC.

The rearrangement joins TRBV27 to TRBJ1-2, with D uncertain. Trimming left V 6 bases short and J 1 base short, with 12 bases between. The CDR3 spans 14 residues. The germline V gene has CDR1 MNHEY and CDR2 SMNVEV (reference sequence). The DNA of the CDR3 is TGTGCCAGCAGCCGGTCCGGGGATAACTATGGCTACACCTTC. Translation: CASSRSGDNYGYTF.

The chain links TRBV18 to TRBJ1-6; D ambiguous. CDR1 and CDR2 from the germline V gene are KGHSH and LQKENI. CDR3 length: 19 amino acids. Trimming pared 2 bases from V and 4 bases from J, leaving 21 bases between. CDR3 sequence (DNA): TGTGCCAGCTCACCAAATACCCCCGGGGTGAGGATGTATAATTCACCCCTCCACTTT. This translates into CASSPNTPGVRMYNSPLHF.